This TCR beta chain is drawn from a study of control samples from healthy donors and cancer patients. As regards this clone: Other DNA sequences in the same sample also yield this CDR3.

Assay: immunoSEQ multiplex PCR; the TCRdb copy retains only in-frame clones and omits some. The sample carries around 130,000 clones, more than 75% recorded once. The sequence came from a man aged 25 to 45 in good health. Material: blood.

The CDR3 loop is CASSLGFYGYTF. The CDR3 coding sequence is TGTGCCAGCAGTCTGGGATTCTATGGCTACACCTTC. The chain couples TRBV12-3 or TRBV12-4 to TRBJ1-2; D remains unclear. Trimming cost V 5 bases and J 4 bases, with 8 bases left between them. This CDR3 is built from 12 residues.